The 27 T cell receptor beta chains given below trace back to one sample, sequenced in a study of beta chain features in type 1 diabetes. Study-level points and caveats: Patients with Type 1 diabetes showed moderately but significantly shorter TCRB CDR3s in all four CD4+ subsets.

No antigen has been identified for these receptors. The whole isolated RNA underwent reverse transcription, so sequencing captured expressed TCRB transcripts. Generated by immunoSEQ multiplex PCR, the TCRdb table keeps only in-frame clones and is missing some. The table shows about 340,000 clones, with 7% to 10% occurring only once. The sample consisted of central memory CD4+ T cells from blood. These receptors originate from a man under 40 with type 1 diabetes.

The genes are TRBV7-2 and TRBJ1-1, with D unclear. The germline V gene has CDR1 SGHTA and CDR2 FQGNSA. V was trimmed by 5 bases and J by 1 base, leaving 8 bases between them. The CDR3 has 13 amino acids. The CDR3 loop reads CASSRRENTEAFF. The CDR3 nucleotides read TGTGCCAGCAGCCGCCGGGAGAACACTGAAGCTTTCTTT.

This clone was picked up a small number of times. This chain joins TRBV11-2 and TRBJ1-5; D gene unclear. CDR1 SGHAT and CDR2 FQNNGV come from the germline V gene. The germline V and J ends were trimmed by 0 bases and 4 bases, with 1 base remaining between them. This CDR3 has 12 residues. The CDR3 region is CASSLDNQPQHF. As DNA, the CDR3 is TGTGCCAGCAGCTTAGATAATCAGCCCCAGCATTTT.

This clone turned up a few times. The CDR3 sequence: CAIRRQGPQETQYF. The CDR3 coding sequence is TGTGCCATCAGGAGACAGGGCCCCCAAGAGACCCAGTACTTC. V usage is TRBV10-3 and J usage is TRBJ2-5, with TRBD1 identical over 7 bases. Germline CDR1 ENHRY, CDR2 SYGVKD. CDR3 length: 14 residues. V dropped 6 bases and J dropped 1; count of bases not matched to a gene: 5.

The rearrangement uses TRBV7-2 and TRBJ1-1; tentatively, D is TRBD1 (5 bases). Germline V gene data show CDR1 as SGHTA and CDR2 as FQGNSA. Trimming stripped 0 bases from V and 6 bases from J, with 11 bases between. CDR3 size: 14 residues. The CDR3 is CASSLAQGEAEAFF. DNA for the CDR3: TGTGCCAGCAGCTTAGCTCAGGGAGAAGCTGAAGCTTTCTTT.

The chain combines TRBV13 with TRBJ2-7, with D maybe TRBD1 (5 bases). Germline-derived CDR1 and CDR2 are PRHDT and FYEKMQ (reference sequence). Trimming shortened V by 1 base and J by 1 base, and 11 bases separated the two germline ends. This CDR3 region has 15 residues. CDR3 bases: TGTGCCAGCAGCTTAGCCGCAGGGTTGTCCTACGAGCAGTACTTC. Residues: CASSLAAGLSYEQYF.

This clone was seen only a few times. The rearrangement links TRBV2 to TRBJ2-7; 7 positions match TRBD1. Per the germline V gene, CDR1 is SNHLY and CDR2 is FYNNEI. Trimming took 7 bases from V and 3 from J; bases not matched to a gene: 9. The CDR3 spans 14 residues. The CDR3 DNA reads TGTGCCAGCACTCAACGGACAGGAATCTACGAGCAGTACTTC. Protein sequence: CASTQRTGIYEQYF. Variable domain in full (rest from reference TRBV2 and TRBJ2-7): EPEVTQTPSHQVTQMGQEVILRCVPISNHLYFYWYRQILGQKVEFLVSFYNNEISEKSEIFDDQFSVERPDGSNFTLKIRSTKLEDSAMYFCASTQRTGIYEQYFGPGTRLTVT.

The gene calls are TRBV21-1 and TRBJ2-3. TRBV21-1 represents a pseudogene. This CDR3 spans 12 amino acids. CDR3 sequence: CASPPSTDTQYF. Written as DNA, the CDR3 is TGTGCCAGCCCCCCCAGCACAGATACGCAGTATTTT.

The chain joins TRBV7-9 to TRBJ2-4; the match to TRBD1 covers 7 bases. CDR3 length equals 14 residues. Germline values: CDR1 SEHNR, CDR2 FQNEAQ (reference sequence). The V and J ends lost 5 bases and 7 bases, in that order; junction bases with no gene match: 8. This CDR3 is CASSRGQAKNIQYF. The CDR3 coding sequence is TGTGCCAGCAGCCGAGGACAGGCGAAGAACATTCAGTACTTC.

The chain is built from TRBV2 and TRBJ2-4, with D possibly being TRBD2 (5 bases). The germline V gene has CDR1 SNHLY and CDR2 FYNNEI. Trimming cost V 3 bases and J 0 bases, with 12 bases left between them. CDR3 size: 16 residues. This chain's CDR3 is CASSDRGKIAKNIQYF. CDR3 bases: TGTGCCAGCAGTGACCGGGGAAAGATAGCCAAAAACATTCAGTACTTC.

This clone was found a few times. V usage is TRBV1 and J usage is TRBJ2-7; TRBD2, the table's D call, was not compared with the DNA. TRBV1 is deemed a pseudogene. The CDR3 loop spans 14 amino acids. The CDR3 DNA sequence: TGCACCAGCAGCCAAGATACTAGATTATCCGAGCAGTACTTC. Translation: CTSSQDTRLSEQYF.

The genes are TRBV7-9 and TRBJ2-5; D may correspond to TRBD1 or TRBD2 (6 bases each). Trimming stripped 3 bases from V and 7 bases from J, with 15 bases between. The CDR3 runs to 14 residues. Per the germline V gene, CDR1 is SEHNR and CDR2 is FQNEAQ (reference sequence). The CDR3 sequence: CASSLSRGPSTQYF. The CDR3 nucleotides read TGTGCCAGCAGCTTGTCACGGGGGCCGTCGACCCAGTACTTC. The complete variable domain, with remaining parts taken from reference TRBV7-9 and TRBJ2-5, reads DTGVSQNPRHKITKRGQNVTFRCDPISEHNRLYWYRQTLGQGPEFLTYFQNEAQLEKSRLLSDRFSAERPKGSFSTLEIQRTEQGDSAMYLCASSLSRGPSTQYFGPGTRLLVL.

This clone was observed a few times. The CDR3 here is CSVVDPTRQHF. The CDR3 DNA is TGCAGCGTCGTAGACCCGACCCGACAGCATTTT. The V and J genes are TRBV29-1 and TRBJ1-5; no reliable D call. There are 11 residues in the CDR3. V was shortened by 6 bases and J by 13 bases, with 16 bases between the two germline ends. Germline lookup yields CDR1 SQVTM and CDR2 ANQGSEA.

This clone was counted many times. V is TRBV9 and J is TRBJ2-2, with 9 bases aligning to TRBD2. CDR3 length: 15 residues. Losses at the gene ends were 5 bases for V and 0 bases for J; bases not matched to a gene: 2. In germline, CDR1 is SGDLS, CDR2 YYNGEE. Written as DNA, the CDR3 is TGTGCCAGCAGTTCTAGCGGGGCGAACACCGGGGAGCTGTTTTTT. Translating gives CASSSSGANTGELFF.

V usage is TRBV7-2 and J usage is TRBJ2-1; D perhaps matches TRBD1 (5 bases). CDR1 SGHTA and CDR2 FQGNSA come from the germline V gene. The CDR3 spans 15 residues. Trimming pared 1 base from V and 4 bases from J, leaving 11 bases between. The CDR3 DNA is TGTGCCAGCAGCTTAGGGGGCCAGTTTTACAATGAGCAGTTCTTC. Translated, it gives CASSLGGQFYNEQFF.

This sequence joins TRBV5-1 and TRBJ1-1, with D unresolved. CDR1 and CDR2 (germline): SGHRS, YFSETQ. The CDR3 has 13 amino acids. Trimming took 5 bases from V and 0 from J, leaving 8 bases between them. CDR3 coding DNA: TGCGCCAGCAGGCAGGAGATGAACACTGAAGCTTTCTTT. Residues: CASRQEMNTEAFF.

This chain uses TRBV5-1 with TRBJ2-7; TRBD2 might be the D (5 bases). CDR3 size: 15 residues. Germline CDR1 and CDR2: SGHRS and YFSETQ. V lost 2 bases and J lost 3, with 15 bases in between. DNA of the CDR3: TGCGCCAGCAGCTTACACAGCGGTGCGGGCTACGAGCAGTACTTC. Translation: CASSLHSGAGYEQYF. The complete variable domain, with remaining parts taken from reference TRBV5-1 and TRBJ2-7, reads KAGVTQTPRYLIKTRGQQVTLSCSPISGHRSVSWYQQTPGQGLQFLFEYFSETQRNKGNFPGRFSGRQFSNSRSEMNVSTLELGDSALYLCASSLHSGAGYEQYFGPGTRLTVT.

The CDR3, as DNA: TGTGCCAGCAGCCCAACAACAGGGACCCACAATGAGCAGTTCTTC. This sequence encodes CASSPTTGTHNEQFF. The V gene is TRBV5-4, the J gene TRBJ2-1, with a tentative D call TRBD1 (6 bases). Per the germline V gene, CDR1 is SGHNT and CDR2 is YYREEE (reference sequence). Between the trimmed V and J ends, which lost 4 bases and 5 bases, there was a span of 16 bases. The length of the CDR3 is 15 residues.

V gene TRBV6-1 combines with J gene TRBJ1-2; 7 nucleotides align to TRBD1. CDR3 size: 16 residues. Per the germline V gene, CDR1 is MNHNS and CDR2 is SASEGT. J gave up 4 bases and V 0 bases, and 8 bases lay outside the gene matches. CDR3 in amino acids: CASSEALPGQPYGYTF. The CDR3 DNA sequence: TGTGCCAGCAGTGAAGCGCTTCCGGGACAGCCCTATGGCTACACCTTC.

This clone was seen a few times. V is TRBV11-2 and J is TRBJ2-3, with D perhaps matching TRBD2 (5 bases). The V gene's germline CDR1 is SGHAT and CDR2 FQNNGV. The CDR3 length is 15 residues. Trimming pared 0 bases from V and 3 bases from J, leaving 10 bases between. This CDR3 is CASSLDHGETDTQYF. The CDR3 DNA reads TGTGCCAGCAGCTTAGATCACGGGGAGACAGATACGCAGTATTTT.

The chain links TRBV30 to TRBJ2-5, with D perhaps matching TRBD1 or TRBD2 (5 bases each). The CDR3 sequence is 13 residues long. CDR1 GTSNPN and CDR2 SVGIG come from the germline V gene (reference sequence). Trimming took off 1 base at V and 2 bases at J, with 8 bases between the two ends. CDR3 sequence (DNA): TGTGCCTGGAGTGGAGGGGATCAAGAGACCCAGTACTTC. Amino acid sequence: CAWSGGDQETQYF.

This clone was observed a few times. This rearrangement joins TRBV5-1 to TRBJ1-1, with 8 nucleotides matching TRBD1. V lost 2 bases, J lost 6 bases, and 9 bases stayed unmatched. CDR1 SGHRS and CDR2 YFSETQ come from the germline V gene. The CDR3 runs to 15 residues. In nucleotides, the CDR3 is TGCGCCAGCAGCTTAACCTCGGACAGGGCTCCTGAAGCTTTCTTT. Protein product: CASSLTSDRAPEAFF.

This clone was observed a handful of times. This chain links TRBV6-6 with TRBJ2-5, with TRBD1 matching over 8 bases. The CDR3 totals 15 residues. Trimming cost V 5 bases and J 3 bases; bases outside gene matches: 8. Germline V gene lookup returns CDR1 MNHNY and CDR2 SVGAGI (reference sequence). CDR3 nucleotide sequence: TGTGCCAGCAGTCCAGTGGGGACAGGCGAAGAGACCCAGTACTTC. Encoded protein: CASSPVGTGEETQYF.

The chain carries TRBV5-4 and TRBJ2-7; D is perhaps TRBD2 (5 bases). The germline V and J ends were trimmed by 0 bases and 3 bases, with 13 bases remaining between them. Germline CDR1 is SGHNT and CDR2 is YYREEE (reference sequence). The CDR3 loop spans 15 amino acids. DNA for the CDR3: TGTGCCAGCAGCTTGGACGGGAACGACATCTACGAGCAGTACTTC. Amino acids: CASSLDGNDIYEQYF.

This clone has more than one count but fewer than ten. This sequence joins TRBV18 and TRBJ2-2; possibly TRBD2 for D (5 bases). CDR1 is KGHSH, CDR2 LQKENI, per germline. The V end was cut by 6 bases, the J end by 3 bases, with 11 bases between. The CDR3 consists of 14 residues. The CDR3 loop is CASSFAEDTGELFF. The CDR3 DNA reads TGTGCCAGCTCCTTTGCGGAGGACACCGGGGAGCTGTTTTTT.

The chain combines TRBV7-2 with TRBJ1-5; 8 bases are a match to TRBD1. The CDR3 contains 14 residues. Looked up from germline, CDR1 is SGHTA and CDR2 is FQGNSA. V shed 3 bases and J 10 bases; nucleotides not matched to a gene: 8. CDR3: CASSLDRAISPQHF. For the CDR3, the DNA is TGTGCCAGCAGCTTGGACAGGGCAATCAGCCCCCAGCATTTT.

This clone was observed many times. The chain carries TRBV7-8 and TRBJ2-5; unclear D gene. This CDR3 has 15 residues. Trimming left V 4 bases short and J 2 bases short, with 14 bases between. Germline V gene lookup returns CDR1 SGHVS and CDR2 FQNEAQ. The DNA of the CDR3 is TGTGCCAGCAGCTACGATAACAGCAATCAAGAGACCCAGTACTTC. It specifies CASSYDNSNQETQYF.

The chain combines TRBV5-6 with TRBJ2-3; either TRBD1 or TRBD2 may supply D (7 bases each). V was cut by 4 bases and J by 1 base, with 16 bases left in between. The germline gives CDR1 SGHDT, CDR2 YYEEEE. The CDR3 sequence is 16 residues long. This chain's CDR3 is CASSVRGTVGTDTQYF. CDR3 DNA sequence: TGTGCCAGCAGCGTGCGGGGGACAGTCGGCACAGATACGCAGTATTTT.